This is a list of T cell receptor beta chains from one sample in a study of blood T cell repertoires in COVID-19. The method was immunoSEQ multiplex PCR; TCRdb's version includes in-frame clones alone and lacks a portion of them. The repertoire holds some 390,000 clones, with approximately 92% as singletons. Sample: PBMCs or T cells enriched from blood (not recorded which). Every receptor here comes from a man aged 25 to 40 who had recovered from COVID-19. The CDR3 runs from the conserved cysteine through the conserved F or W. The D gene is left open where the match is weak. Clone size is stated in some rows and not others, as once, few, many or a class when expanded.

abundance | d_gene | j_gene | v_gene | CDR3nt | CDR3aa
NA | TRBD2 | TRBJ2-3 | TRBV29-1 | TGCAGCGGGAGTAGCGGGACGCAGTATTTT | CSGSSGTQYF
NA | TRBD1 | TRBJ2-2 | TRBV28 | TGTGCCAGCAGTGCTGGGGACAGCGACACCGGGGAGCTGTTTTTT | CASSAGDSDTGELFF
NA | NA | TRBJ1-2 | TRBV19 | TGTGCCAGTAGTTTGACTGACAGCCCTAACTATGGCTACACCTTC | CASSLTDSPNYGYTF
NA | NA | TRBJ1-3 | TRBV30 | TGTGCCTGGAGTGCCCCTAGTTTCTCTGGAAACACCATATATTTT | CAWSAPSFSGNTIYF
NA | NA | TRBJ1-1 | TRBV7-9 | TGTGCCAGCAGCTCGATAGAGACTGAAGCTTTCTTT | CASSSIETEAFF
NA | NA | TRBJ2-7 | TRBV2 | TGTGCCGGTGGCGCGAGGTACGAGCAGTACTTC | CAGGARYEQYF
NA | NA | TRBJ2-3 | TRBV18 | TGTGCCAGCTCACCACTTACCTACGCTACGGGAACAGATACGCAGTATTTT | CASSPLTYATGTDTQYF
NA | TRBD2 | TRBJ2-1 | TRBV12-5 | TGTGCTAGTGGTACGGGACTAGTTGATGGTGAGCAGTTCTTC | CASGTGLVDGEQFF
NA | NA | TRBJ2-1 | TRBV3-1/TRBV3-2 | TGTGCCAGCAGCCAAGATGTACTCTCAAGCGGGCAGTTCTTC | CASSQDVLSSGQFF
NA | NA | TRBJ2-5 | TRBV19 | TGTGCCAGTAGTTTATCGGAGACCCAGTACTTC | CASSLSETQYF
NA | TRBD2 | TRBJ2-2 | TRBV7-6 | TGTGCCAGCAGCTTAAGCGGGGCGAACACCGGGGAGCTGTTTTTT | CASSLSGANTGELFF
NA | NA | TRBJ2-1 | TRBV9 | TGTGCCAGCAGCCCCCCCCAGGCAAGCAATGAGCAGTTCTTC | CASSPPQASNEQFF
NA | NA | TRBJ1-5 | TRBV30 | TGTGCCTGGAGTACAGGGTTGTCTCAGCCCCAGCATTTT | CAWSTGLSQPQHF
NA | TRBD1 | TRBJ1-1 | TRBV4-1 | TGCGCCAGCAGCCCGCAACCTCATCCTGGGCCGACAGGGGCAGCTTTCTTT | CASSPQPHPGPTGAAFF
NA | TRBD2 | TRBJ2-3 | TRBV6-5 | TGTGCCAGCAGTTACTCAGCGGGAGGCGTGGATACGCAGTATTTT | CASSYSAGGVDTQYF
once | TRBD1 | TRBJ2-7 | TRBV24-1 | TGTGCCACCAGTGATTCGACAGGGGACTACGAGCAGTACTTC | CATSDSTGDYEQYF
few | NA | TRBJ1-2 | TRBV10-1 | TGCGCCTGCTCGCGAGGCTCTAACTATGGCTACACCTTC | CACSRGSNYGYTF
NA | NA | TRBJ2-4 | TRBV11-1 | TGTGCCAGCGCCCCTCAGGGAGGCAAAAACATTCAGTACTTC | CASAPQGGKNIQYF